The rows below give T cell receptor beta chains drawn from one sample of a study of blood T cells in healthy people across ages. MiXCR was run by TCRdb on the 5' RACE reads, yielding one entry per CDR3 protein. The table shows around 850,000 distinct CDR3 sequences, with roughly 34% occurring only once. The source material was blood. The receptors shown here come from a man aged 18 to 30 in good health. Each CDR3 is given with its conserved first and last residue. D genes are given only for firm matches. Not all rows give a size; the values are once, few, many and, for expanded clones, a class.

D,J,V,size,DNA,CDR3
TRBD1,TRBJ2-5,TRBV24-1,NA,TGCGCCACCAGTGGCTTGGGACAGGGAACATATGAGCAGTACTTC,CATSGLGQGTYEQYF
TRBD1,TRBJ2-5,TRBV12-3/TRBV12-4,NA,TGTGCCAGCAGTCTTTATGGGACAGGGGGTCTCGAGACCCAGTACTTC,CASSLYGTGGLETQYF
TRBD1,TRBJ2-7,TRBV30,NA,TGTGCCTGGAGTCTTGGGGCAGGGGGTTCCGAGCAGTACTTC,CAWSLGAGGSEQYF
TRBD2,TRBJ2-3,TRBV9,few,TGTGCCAGCAGCACTCCGACTAGCGGGAACACAGATACGCAGTATTTT,CASSTPTSGNTDTQYF
TRBD2,TRBJ2-2,TRBV20-1,NA,TGCAGTGCTAGGAATCCGGCGGGGGGGCCGGACACCGGGGAGCTGTTTTTT,CSARNPAGGPDTGELFF
NA,TRBJ2-5,TRBV12-3/TRBV12-4,few,TGTGCCAGCAGTCTCGGACGGGCGGGCCAAGAGACCCAGTACTTC,CASSLGRAGQETQYF
TRBD1,TRBJ2-6,TRBV6-6,NA,TGTGCCAGCAGTTACCTGACAGGGAACATTGGGGCCAACGTCCTGACTTTC,CASSYLTGNIGANVLTF
NA,TRBJ1-5,TRBV12-3/TRBV12-4,many,TGTGCCAGCAGGGGGGACGTGAGCAATCAGCCCCAGCATTTT,CASRGDVSNQPQHF
NA,TRBJ2-5,TRBV5-1,NA,TGCGCCAGCAGCCCCCAGGGGATCCAAGAGACCCAGTACTTC,CASSPQGIQETQYF
NA,TRBJ2-3,TRBV7-2,NA,TGTGCCAGCAGCCCCACAAGGATCGAAGATACGCAGTATTTT,CASSPTRIEDTQYF
NA,TRBJ1-1,TRBV20-1,NA,TGCAGTGCTAGGCTGGACGGGATGGGAGGGAACACTGAAGCTTTCTTT,CSARLDGMGGNTEAFF
NA,TRBJ1-1,TRBV10-3,NA,TGTGCCACAGGGCGAGGGGCCCGGAACACTGAAGCTTTCTTT,CATGRGARNTEAFF
TRBD2,TRBJ2-3,TRBV7-9,NA,TGTGCCAGCAGCTTAAAGCGGGGTTGGGATACGCAGTATTTT,CASSLKRGWDTQYF
NA,TRBJ1-3,TRBV12-3/TRBV12-4,NA,TGTGCCAGCAGGCAAGCCCCCCGAGCCCTATATTTT,CASRQAPRALYF
NA,TRBJ1-1,TRBV4-2,few,TGTGCCAGCAGCCACGACAACACTAGAGGGAACACTGAAGCTTTCTTT,CASSHDNTRGNTEAFF
TRBD1,TRBJ2-7,TRBV29-1,many,TGCAGCGCCCAAACGTCACAGGGGCCTCCGGGCGAGCAGTACTTC,CSAQTSQGPPGEQYF
NA,TRBJ2-5,TRBV4-2,many,TGTGCCAGCAGCCAAGATCCCCAGGTGGGGACACAAGACGTGACCCAGTACTTC,CASSQDPQVGTQDVTQYF
NA,TRBJ2-1,TRBV4-3,few,TGCGCCAGCAGCCAAGATATATGGGGGGCCGATGAGCAGTTCTTC,CASSQDIWGADEQFF
TRBD2,TRBJ2-7,TRBV7-2,few,TGTGCCAGCAGCTTTAGCGGGGGCACCTACGAGCAGTACTTC,CASSFSGGTYEQYF
NA,TRBJ2-6,TRBV29-1,many,TGCAGCGTGCCAGGGGTTTCGGGCGGGGCCAACGTCCTGACTTTC,CSVPGVSGGANVLTF
TRBD1,TRBJ2-5,TRBV25-1,NA,TGTGCCAGCAGCCCCCACGACAGGGGGACGGACGGTGGGCAGTACTTC,CASSPHDRGTDGGQYF
NA,TRBJ1-4,TRBV5-5,NA,TGTGCCGGCAGCTCGCCCGAGATTGCGACTAATGAAAAACTGTTTTTT,CAGSSPEIATNEKLFF
NA,TRBJ2-3,TRBV10-3,NA,TGTGCCATACGGGACACCAGCACAGATACGCAGTATTTT,CAIRDTSTDTQYF
NA,TRBJ1-5,TRBV7-3,few,TGTGCCAGCAGCTTAATGCAAAATAGCAATCAGCCCCAGCATTTT,CASSLMQNSNQPQHF
TRBD2,TRBJ2-3,TRBV7-9,NA,TGTGCCAGCAGCTCCAGGCGGTCTAGCGGGGGGACTAGCACAGATACGCAGTATTTT,CASSSRRSSGGTSTDTQYF
TRBD2,TRBJ2-5,TRBV4-1,NA,TGCGCCAGCAGCCAAGATCGGGGGGGTAGCGGGGAGACCCAGTACTTC,CASSQDRGGSGETQYF
NA,TRBJ2-7,TRBV18,NA,TGTGCCAGCTCACCGCTTTGGTCGGGCTACGAGCAGTACTTC,CASSPLWSGYEQYF
TRBD2,TRBJ2-2,TRBV20-1,NA,TGCAGTGCTAGAGATCAGGGCGGGGGGATCACCGGGGAGCTGTTTTTT,CSARDQGGGITGELFF
TRBD1,TRBJ2-7,TRBV28,many,TGTGCCAGCAGTTTCGATAAAATGACAGGGGGGGTCTACGAGCAGTACTTC,CASSFDKMTGGVYEQYF
NA,TRBJ1-1,TRBV20-1,NA,TGCAGTGCCCTCGGCCAAGGGGACACTGAAGCTTTCTTT,CSALGQGDTEAFF
NA,TRBJ2-5,TRBV5-1,NA,TGCGCCAGCAGCTTGGGGGAGGCGGCGTCCCAGTACTTC,CASSLGEAASQYF
NA,TRBJ1-4,TRBV6-5,NA,TGTGCCAGCAGAGCGAGAGGAGCTGGTAATGAAAAACTGTTTTTT,CASRARGAGNEKLFF
NA,TRBJ1-1,TRBV6-6,few,TGTGCCAGCAGTACCCTGGGAAAGGGGTCCACTGAAGCTTTCTTT,CASSTLGKGSTEAFF
NA,TRBJ2-7,TRBV9,NA,TGTGCCAGCAGCGTAGGGGGTACGGGCGAGCAGTACTTC,CASSVGGTGEQYF
TRBD2,TRBJ2-2,TRBV9,NA,TGTGCCAGCAGCGTTAGCGGGGTGGACGGGGAGCTGTTTTTT,CASSVSGVDGELFF
TRBD1,TRBJ2-7,TRBV7-2,many,TGTGCCAGCAGCCCAGGTCTGACGGACAGGGGTTCCTACGAGCAGTACTTC,CASSPGLTDRGSYEQYF
TRBD2,TRBJ2-1,TRBV7-2,few,TGTGCCAGCAGCTCTGTCCTAGCGGGGGATCACAATGAGCAGTTCTTC,CASSSVLAGDHNEQFF
NA,TRBJ2-1,TRBV4-1,NA,TGCGCCAGCAGCCAAGTCTTGACAGATTACAATGAGCAGTTCTTC,CASSQVLTDYNEQFF
NA,TRBJ1-1,TRBV30,NA,TGTGCCTGGACCGAGTTTAGTGAAGCTTTCTTT,CAWTEFSEAFF
TRBD1,TRBJ1-2,TRBV4-3,many,TGCGCCAGCAGCCAAGATCCTGCGACAGGGCGTGAGGGCTACACCTTC,CASSQDPATGREGYTF
NA,TRBJ2-1,TRBV29-1,many,TGCAGCGTTGAAGGGCCTCTAGCGTCGCACAATGAGCAGTTCTTC,CSVEGPLASHNEQFF
NA,TRBJ2-7,TRBV10-3,many,TGTGCCACCCTACAGGGATCCGAGCAGTACTTC,CATLQGSEQYF
NA,TRBJ1-1,TRBV24-1,once,TGTGCCACCAGTGACCCCGCGAGAGGGAACACTGAAGCTTTCTTT,CATSDPARGNTEAFF
NA,TRBJ2-5,TRBV7-9,NA,TGTGCCAGCAGCCCTTCTCGGCTAGCCCAAGAGACCCAGTACTTC,CASSPSRLAQETQYF
TRBD2,TRBJ2-5,TRBV12-3/TRBV12-4,NA,TGTGCCAGCAGTTTAGGTGGCGGGGGGCGGGAGGAGACCCAGTACTTC,CASSLGGGGREETQYF
NA,TRBJ1-1,TRBV10-3,NA,TGTGCCATCAGTGAACAGGGTGCGAACACTGAAGCTTTCTTT,CAISEQGANTEAFF
NA,TRBJ2-7,TRBV6-2/TRBV6-3,NA,TGTGCCAGCAGCAGGGCCCGGTTCTCCTACGAGCAGTACTTC,CASSRARFSYEQYF
NA,TRBJ1-1,TRBV12-3/TRBV12-4,few,TGTGCCAGCAGTTTAGGAACAGCCATAATGAACACTGAAGCTTTCTTT,CASSLGTAIMNTEAFF
NA,TRBJ2-3,TRBV2,NA,TGTGCCAGCAGTGAAGCAGGAGACAGCACAGATACGCAGTATTTT,CASSEAGDSTDTQYF
NA,TRBJ2-3,TRBV25-1,many,TGTGCCAGCAGTGAACAGGGCAGCACAGATACGCAGTATTTT,CASSEQGSTDTQYF
TRBD2,TRBJ2-5,TRBV7-6,NA,TGTGCCAGCGGCCGCGCAGCGGGGGGGCAAGAGACCCAGTACTTC,CASGRAAGGQETQYF